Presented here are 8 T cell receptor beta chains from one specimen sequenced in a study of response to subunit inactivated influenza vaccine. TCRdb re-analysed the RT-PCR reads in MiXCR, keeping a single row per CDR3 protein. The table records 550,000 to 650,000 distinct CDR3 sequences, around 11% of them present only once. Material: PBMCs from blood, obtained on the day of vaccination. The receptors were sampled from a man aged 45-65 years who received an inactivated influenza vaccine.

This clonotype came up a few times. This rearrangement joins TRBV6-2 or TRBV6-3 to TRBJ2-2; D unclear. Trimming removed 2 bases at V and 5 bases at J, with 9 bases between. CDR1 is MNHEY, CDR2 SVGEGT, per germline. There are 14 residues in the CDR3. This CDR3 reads CASSYRPRTGELFF. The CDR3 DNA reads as TGTGCCAGCAGTTACAGGCCGAGGACCGGGGAGCTGTTTTTT.

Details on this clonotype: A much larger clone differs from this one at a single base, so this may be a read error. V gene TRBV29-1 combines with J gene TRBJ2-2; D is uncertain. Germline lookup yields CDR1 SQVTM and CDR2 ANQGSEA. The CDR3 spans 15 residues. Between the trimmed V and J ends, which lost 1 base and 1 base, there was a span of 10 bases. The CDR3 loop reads CSVEGWSLNTGELFF. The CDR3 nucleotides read TGCAGCGTTGAAGGCTGGTCATTGAACACCGGGGAGCTGTTTTTT.

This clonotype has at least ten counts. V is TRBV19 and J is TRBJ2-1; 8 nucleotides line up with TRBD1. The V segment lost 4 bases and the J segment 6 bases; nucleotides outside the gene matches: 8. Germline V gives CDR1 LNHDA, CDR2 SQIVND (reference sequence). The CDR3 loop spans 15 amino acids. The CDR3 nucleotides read TGTGCCAGTAGTACGGGACAGGTAATGATCAATGAGCAGTTCTTC. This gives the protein CASSTGQVMINEQFF.

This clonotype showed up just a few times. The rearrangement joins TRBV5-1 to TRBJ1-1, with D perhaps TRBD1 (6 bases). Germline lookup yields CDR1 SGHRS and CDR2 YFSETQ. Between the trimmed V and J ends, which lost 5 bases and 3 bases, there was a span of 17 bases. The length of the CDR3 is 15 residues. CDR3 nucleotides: TGCGCCAGCAGACTCCAGGGGATGATGGACACTGAAGCTTTCTTT. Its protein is CASRLQGMMDTEAFF.

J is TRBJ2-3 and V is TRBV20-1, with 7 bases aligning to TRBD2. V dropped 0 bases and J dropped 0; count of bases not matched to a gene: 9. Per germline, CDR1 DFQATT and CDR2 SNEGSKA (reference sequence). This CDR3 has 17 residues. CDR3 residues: CSARDKRLAASTDTQYF. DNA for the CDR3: TGCAGTGCTAGAGATAAACGCCTAGCGGCTAGCACAGATACGCAGTATTTT.

The CDR3: CSARRAAGSYNEQFF. CDR3 DNA sequence: TGCAGTGCTAGAAGAGCGGCGGGGTCCTACAATGAGCAGTTCTTC. The rearrangement uses TRBV20-1 and TRBJ2-1, with a tentative D call TRBD2 (6 bases). CDR1 and CDR2 (germline): DFQATT, SNEGSKA (reference sequence). V was clipped by 2 bases and J by 1 base, with 12 bases between them. CDR3 length: 15 residues.

The CDR3: CASSVVAVSYNEQFF. CDR3 coding DNA: TGTGCCAGCAGCGTAGTAGCTGTTTCCTACAATGAGCAGTTCTTC. V and J are TRBV9 and TRBJ2-1; D unresolved. Between the trimmed V and J ends, which lost 0 bases and 1 base, there was a span of 8 bases. The length of the CDR3 is 15 residues. CDR1 SGDLS and CDR2 YYNGEE come from the germline V gene.

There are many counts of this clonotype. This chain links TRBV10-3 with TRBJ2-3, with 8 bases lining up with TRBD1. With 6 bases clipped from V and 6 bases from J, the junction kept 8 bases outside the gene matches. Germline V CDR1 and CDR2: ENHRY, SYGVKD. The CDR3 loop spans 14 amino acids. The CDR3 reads CAISPLTGVDTQYF. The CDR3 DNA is TGTGCCATCAGCCCTCTGACAGGGGTGGATACGCAGTATTTT.